This T cell receptor (beta chain) came from a study of blood T cells in healthy people across ages. The total RNA that was extracted per sample amounted to at least 5.5 micrograms. The CDR3 is made up of 15 amino acids. The V and J ends lost 2 bases and 3 bases, in that order; junction bases with no gene match: 4. Germline V gene lookup returns CDR1 MGHRA and CDR2 YSYEKL. With a J-beta primer mix and a sample-barcoded 5' primer, a second PCR ran roughly 6 to 12 cycles. TCRdb redid the calling of the 5' RACE reads with MiXCR, one entry per CDR3 protein. The sample lists 1.5 million to 2 million distinct CDR3 sequences, about 49% occurring once.

The TCR was taken from a woman aged 40-49 years in good health. The sample was blood. This chain uses TRBV4-1 with TRBJ2-3; 8 positions match TRBD1. The CDR3 DNA sequence: TGCGCCAGCAGCCAACGGACAGGGATGACAGATACGCAGTATTTT. Protein sequence: CASSQRTGMTDTQYF.